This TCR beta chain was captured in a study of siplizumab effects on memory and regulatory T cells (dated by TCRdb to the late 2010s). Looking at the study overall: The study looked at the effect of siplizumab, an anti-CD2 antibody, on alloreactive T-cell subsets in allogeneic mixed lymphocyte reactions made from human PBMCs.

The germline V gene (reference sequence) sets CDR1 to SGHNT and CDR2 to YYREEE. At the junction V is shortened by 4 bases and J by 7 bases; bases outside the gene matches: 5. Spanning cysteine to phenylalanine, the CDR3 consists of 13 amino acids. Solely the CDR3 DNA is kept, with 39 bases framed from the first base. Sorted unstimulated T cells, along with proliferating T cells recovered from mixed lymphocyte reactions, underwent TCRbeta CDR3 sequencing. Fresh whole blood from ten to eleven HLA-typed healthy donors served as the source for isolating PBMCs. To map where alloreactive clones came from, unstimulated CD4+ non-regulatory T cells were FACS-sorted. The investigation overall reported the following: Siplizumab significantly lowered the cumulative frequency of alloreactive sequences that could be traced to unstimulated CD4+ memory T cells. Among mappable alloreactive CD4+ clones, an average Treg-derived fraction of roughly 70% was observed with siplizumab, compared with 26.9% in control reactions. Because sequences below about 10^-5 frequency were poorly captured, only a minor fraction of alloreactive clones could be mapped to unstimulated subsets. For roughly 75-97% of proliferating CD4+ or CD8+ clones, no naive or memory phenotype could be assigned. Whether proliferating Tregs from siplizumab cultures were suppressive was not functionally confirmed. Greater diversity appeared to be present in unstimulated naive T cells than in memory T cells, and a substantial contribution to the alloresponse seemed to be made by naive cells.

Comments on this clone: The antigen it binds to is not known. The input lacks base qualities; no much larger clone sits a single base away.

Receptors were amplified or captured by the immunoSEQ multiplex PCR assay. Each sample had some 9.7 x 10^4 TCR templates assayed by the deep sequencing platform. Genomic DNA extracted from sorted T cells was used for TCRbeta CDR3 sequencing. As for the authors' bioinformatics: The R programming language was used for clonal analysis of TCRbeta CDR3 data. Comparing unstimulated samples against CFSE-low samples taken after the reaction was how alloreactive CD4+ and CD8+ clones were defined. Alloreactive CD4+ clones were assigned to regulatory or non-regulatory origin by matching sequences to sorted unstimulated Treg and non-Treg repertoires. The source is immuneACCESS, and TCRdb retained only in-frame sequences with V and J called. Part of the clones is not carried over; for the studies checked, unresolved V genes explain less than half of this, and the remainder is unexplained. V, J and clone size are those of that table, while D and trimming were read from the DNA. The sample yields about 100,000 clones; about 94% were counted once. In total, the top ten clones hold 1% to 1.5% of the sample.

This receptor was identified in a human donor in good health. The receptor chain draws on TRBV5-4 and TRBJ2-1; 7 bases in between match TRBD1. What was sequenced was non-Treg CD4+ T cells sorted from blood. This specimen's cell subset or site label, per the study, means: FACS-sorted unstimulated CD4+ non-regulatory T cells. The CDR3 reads CASSRGLRNEQFF. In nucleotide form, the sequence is TGTGCCAGCAGCAGGGGGCTTAGGAATGAGCAGTTCTTC.